This TCR beta chain was observed in a study of blood T cell repertoires in COVID-19. Across the whole study: The United States, Italy and Spain were the sources of the acute and convalescent COVID-19 samples. PBMCs, B-cell-depleted T cells, or T cells provided the cDNA or gDNA that made up the material.

Original processing notes: Researchers report that nucleated cell counts were estimated from reference gene primer amplification. Assay: immunoSEQ multiplex PCR; the TCRdb copy retains only in-frame clones and omits some. V, J and clone size are those of that table, while D and trimming were read from the DNA. Altogether about 190,000 clones are present, roughly 80% being singletons, with the ten largest covering over 5%. The CDR3 covers 15 residues. The V gene's germline CDR1 is SGHRS and CDR2 YFSETQ. V dropped 0 bases and J dropped 2; count of bases not matched to a gene: 5. The source material was peripheral blood. This TCR was recovered from a woman in her 30s with acute or convalescent COVID-19. The rearrangement links TRBV5-1 to TRBJ2-7; 7 positions match TRBD1. CDR3 protein: CASSLGGQRPYEQYF. CDR3 nucleotide sequence: TGCGCCAGCAGCTTGGGGGGACAGAGACCCTACGAGCAGTACTTC.